A selection of T cell receptor beta chains follows, all from one sample in a study of T cell responses to AZD1222 COVID-19 vaccine. Clones were sequenced by immunoSEQ multiplex PCR, and TCRdb holds only the in-frame ones, with some missing. The repertoire consists of 240,000 or so clones, with 80% to 95% occurring once and the leading ten covering roughly 0.51%. The specimen was peripheral blood, collected on day 0 of AZD1222 vaccination. The origin of the receptors is an adult in good health. CDR3s include the opening cysteine and the closing phenylalanine or tryptophan.

J: TRBJ2-1
V: TRBV28
CDR3: CASSLPSASYNEQFF

J: TRBJ2-2
V: TRBV9
CDR3: CASSPRRGDTGELFF

J: TRBJ1-4
V: TRBV7-9
CDR3: CASSLAAGTNEKLFF

J: TRBJ2-7
V: TRBV5-1
CDR3: CASSLGTRQAYEQYF

J: TRBJ1-2
V: TRBV28
CDR3: CASSLAAGAPYGYTF

J: TRBJ1-2
V: TRBV6-1
CDR3: CASSETGETGYTF

J: TRBJ1-3
V: TRBV2
CDR3: CASSVGSSGNTIYF

J: TRBJ2-4
V: TRBV3-1/TRBV3-2
CDR3: CASSPLSFQSQNIQYF

J: TRBJ1-1
V: TRBV27
CDR3: CASSSLGVGAFF

J: TRBJ1-2
V: TRBV5-1
CDR3: CASSPSRGYGYTF

J: TRBJ2-3
V: TRBV6-4
CDR3: CASSDGTSGSAQYF

J: TRBJ2-6
V: TRBV28
CDR3: CASSPWGTGANVLTF

J: TRBJ1-1
V: TRBV7-2
CDR3: CASSSAANTEAFF

J: TRBJ1-1
V: TRBV21-1
CDR3: CASSSPGLNTEAFF

J: TRBJ1-1
V: TRBV19
CDR3: CASRTGTANTEAFF

J: TRBJ2-1
V: TRBV23-1
CDR3: CASSPSPGNEQFF

J: TRBJ1-2
V: TRBV7-9
CDR3: CASSSPGTGTPGYTF

J: TRBJ2-7
V: TRBV27
CDR3: CASSPQGLAGYEQYF

J: TRBJ2-3
V: TRBV4-3
CDR3: CASSQDLEGRGTDTQYF

J: TRBJ1-5
V: TRBV28
CDR3: CASSLASRGRLVNQPQHF

J: TRBJ2-2
V: TRBV30
CDR3: CALNTANTGELFF

J: TRBJ2-6
V: TRBV9
CDR3: CASSYRTGTGDSGANVLTF

J: TRBJ1-5
V: TRBV6-5
CDR3: CASSQLDGNQPQHF

J: TRBJ2-1
V: TRBV11-3
CDR3: CASSLTGSHEQFF

J: TRBJ2-3
V: TRBV2
CDR3: CASRITSGGLLSTDTQYF

J: TRBJ2-2
V: TRBV6-8
CDR3: CASSWSTGELFF

J: TRBJ2-7
V: TRBV15
CDR3: CATSRELAGSSSYEQYF

J: TRBJ1-5
V: TRBV5-6
CDR3: CASSLGQANQPQHF

J: TRBJ2-7
V: TRBV6-5
CDR3: CASFFSEQYF

J: TRBJ1-1
V: TRBV27
CDR3: CASRAGTGSTEAFF

J: TRBJ1-2
V: TRBV11-2
CDR3: CASSSQAGKPVGYTF

J: TRBJ2-7
V: TRBV19
CDR3: CASSTQGLGNYEQYF

J: TRBJ1-4
V: TRBV28
CDR3: CASQLIGEKLFF

J: TRBJ1-2
V: TRBV5-4
CDR3: CASSIKTEFNYGYTF

J: TRBJ1-2
V: TRBV19
CDR3: CASSMSPSRGYTF

J: TRBJ2-7
V: TRBV7-8
CDR3: CASSLGLAGVEYF

J: TRBJ1-3
V: TRBV10-3
CDR3: CAIFPAPGQGNTIYF

J: TRBJ2-1
V: TRBV9
CDR3: CASSAESGRPPGEQFF

J: TRBJ1-1
V: TRBV30
CDR3: CAWSGGVTTEAFF

J: TRBJ1-2
V: TRBV5-6
CDR3: CASSYTRTRGVGYTF

J: TRBJ2-1
V: TRBV5-4
CDR3: CASSVRDTIYNEQFF

J: TRBJ2-6
V: TRBV14
CDR3: CASSRAGTANVLTF